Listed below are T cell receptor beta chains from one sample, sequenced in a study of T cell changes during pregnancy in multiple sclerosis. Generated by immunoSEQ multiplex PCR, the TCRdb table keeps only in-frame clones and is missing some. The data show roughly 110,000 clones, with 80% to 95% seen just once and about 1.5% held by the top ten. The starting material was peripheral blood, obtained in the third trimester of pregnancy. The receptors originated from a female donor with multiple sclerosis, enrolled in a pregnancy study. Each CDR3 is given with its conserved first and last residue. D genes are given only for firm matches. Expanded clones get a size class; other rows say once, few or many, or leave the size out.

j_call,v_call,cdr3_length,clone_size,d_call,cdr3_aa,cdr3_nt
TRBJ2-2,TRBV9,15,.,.,CASSATGAEAGELFF,TGTGCCAGCAGCGCCACAGGAGCTGAGGCCGGGGAGCTGTTTTTT
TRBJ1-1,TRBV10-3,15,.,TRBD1,CAIRPGQGPNTEAFF,TGTGCCATCAGACCCGGACAGGGCCCGAACACTGAAGCTTTCTTT
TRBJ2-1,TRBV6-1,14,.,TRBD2,CASRVSGRSNEQFF,TGTGCCAGCAGGGTTAGCGGGAGGTCCAATGAGCAGTTCTTC
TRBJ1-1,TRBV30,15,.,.,CAWTRWGGRGTEAFF,TGTGCCTGGACCCGTTGGGGGGGAAGAGGTACTGAAGCTTTCTTT
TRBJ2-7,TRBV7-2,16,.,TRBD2,CASSPRGGRAFYEQYF,TGTGCCAGCAGCCCCCGTGGGGGGAGGGCCTTCTACGAGCAGTACTTC
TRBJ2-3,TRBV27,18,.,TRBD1,CASSFRGRQGVGTDTQYF,TGTGCCAGCAGTTTTCGTGGAAGACAGGGAGTTGGGACAGATACGCAGTATTTT
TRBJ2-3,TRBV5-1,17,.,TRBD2,CASSSWGTSGFTDTQYF,TGCGCCAGCTCATCTTGGGGGACTAGCGGCTTCACAGATACGCAGTATTTT
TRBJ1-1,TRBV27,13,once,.,CASSPGGVREAFF,TGTGCCAGCAGTCCCGGAGGGGTACGTGAAGCTTTCTTT
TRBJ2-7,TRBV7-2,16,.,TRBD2,CASSLSTGGTNYEQYF,TGTGCCAGCAGCTTAAGTACCGGAGGGACTAACTACGAGCAGTACTTC
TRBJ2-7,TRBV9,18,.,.,CASSVGEEGTYSTYEQYF,TGTGCCAGCAGCGTAGGAGAGGAAGGGACATATTCGACCTACGAGCAGTACTTC
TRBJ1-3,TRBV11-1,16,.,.,CASSLASTRSGNTIYF,TGTGCCAGCAGCTTAGCTTCGACACGCTCTGGAAACACCATATATTTT
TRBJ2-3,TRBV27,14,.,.,CASSFDYQADTQYF,TGTGCCAGCAGTTTCGACTACCAGGCAGATACGCAGTATTTT
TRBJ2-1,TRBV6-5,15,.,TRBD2,CASSYLVSGGGEQFF,TGTGCCAGCAGTTACTTGGTTAGCGGGGGCGGAGAGCAGTTCTTC
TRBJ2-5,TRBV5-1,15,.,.,CASSLTGKLQETQYF,TGCGCCAGCAGCTTGACGGGGAAATTACAAGAGACCCAGTACTTC
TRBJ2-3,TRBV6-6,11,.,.,CASSTAGTKYF,TGTGCCAGCAGTACTGCCGGGACAAAGTATTTT
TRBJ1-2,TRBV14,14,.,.,CASSHTIQGGGYTF,TGTGCCAGCAGCCACACTATTCAGGGAGGGGGCTACACCTTC
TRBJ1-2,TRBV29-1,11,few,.,CSVESGDGYTF,TGCAGCGTTGAATCGGGGGACGGCTACACCTTC
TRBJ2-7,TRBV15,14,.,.,CATSRGEPPYEQYF,TGTGCCACCAGCAGAGGGGAGCCCCCCTACGAGCAGTACTTC
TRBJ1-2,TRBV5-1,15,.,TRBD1,CASSSLTGGAEGYTF,TGCGCCAGCAGCTCGTTAACAGGGGGCGCGGAGGGCTACACCTTC
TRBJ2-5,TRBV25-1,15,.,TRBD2,CASTENGRPGETQYF,TGTGCCAGCACCGAGAACGGGAGGCCGGGGGAGACCCAGTACTTC
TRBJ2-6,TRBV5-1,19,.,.,CASSAPGETPGSGANVLTF,TGCGCCAGCAGCGCGCCAGGGGAGACCCCAGGGTCTGGGGCCAACGTCCTGACTTTC
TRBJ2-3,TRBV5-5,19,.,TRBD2,CASSLGLAGGSPSTDTQYF,TGTGCCAGCAGCTTGGGACTAGCGGGAGGCTCCCCAAGCACAGATACGCAGTATTTT
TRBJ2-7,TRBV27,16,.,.,CASSDSLWGLNYEQYF,TGTGCCAGCAGTGATTCCCTTTGGGGACTCAACTACGAGCAGTACTTC
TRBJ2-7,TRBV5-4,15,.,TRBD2,CASSYETSPYSEQYF,TGTGCCAGCAGCTACGAGACTAGCCCGTACTCAGAGCAGTACTTC
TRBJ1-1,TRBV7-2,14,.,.,CASSLYSQNTEAFF,TGTGCCAGCAGCTTATACAGCCAGAACACTGAAGCTTTCTTT
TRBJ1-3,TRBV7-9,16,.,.,CASSLASGLGGNTIYF,TGTGCCAGCAGCTTAGCCTCGGGGTTGGGTGGAAACACCATATATTTT
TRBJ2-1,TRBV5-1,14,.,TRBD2,CASSRGLVGNEQFF,TGCGCCAGCAGCCGGGGACTAGTTGGCAATGAGCAGTTCTTC
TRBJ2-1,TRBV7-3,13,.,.,CASSLRANHEQFF,TGTGCCAGCAGCTTAAGGGCGAACCATGAGCAGTTCTTC